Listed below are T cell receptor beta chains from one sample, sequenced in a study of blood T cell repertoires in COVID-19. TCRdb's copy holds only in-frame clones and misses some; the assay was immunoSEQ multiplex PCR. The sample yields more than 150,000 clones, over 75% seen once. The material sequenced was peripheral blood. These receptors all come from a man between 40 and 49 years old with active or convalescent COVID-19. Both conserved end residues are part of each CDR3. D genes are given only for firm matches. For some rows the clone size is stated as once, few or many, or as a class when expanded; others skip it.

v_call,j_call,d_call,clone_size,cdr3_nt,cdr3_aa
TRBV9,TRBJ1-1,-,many,TGTGCCAGCAGCGTAATACAGGAGGGGATAGCTTTCTTT,CASSVIQEGIAFF
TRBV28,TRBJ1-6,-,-,TGTGCCAGCAGTCCCATCGGGTCCTATAATTCACCCCTCCACTTT,CASSPIGSYNSPLHF
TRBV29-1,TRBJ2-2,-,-,TGCAGCGTTGAGGCGGTTAACAGGGGGGGGCTCGTTAACACCGGGGAGCTGTTTTTT,CSVEAVNRGGLVNTGELFF
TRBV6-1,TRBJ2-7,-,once,TGTGCCAGCAGTGAACGCCGAGCGAGGACGGGGTCCTACGAGCAGTACTTC,CASSERRARTGSYEQYF
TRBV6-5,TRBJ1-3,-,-,TGTGCCAGCAGATGGGAGGGGACGAATGGAAACACCATATATTTT,CASRWEGTNGNTIYF
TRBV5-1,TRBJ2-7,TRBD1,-,TGCGCCAGTGGCCTTTCGGGACAGGGGGGTAGCGAGCAGTACTTC,CASGLSGQGGSEQYF
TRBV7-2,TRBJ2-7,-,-,TGTGCCAGCAGCCCAAATTGGGCAGAAAAAACCTACGAGCAGTACTTC,CASSPNWAEKTYEQYF
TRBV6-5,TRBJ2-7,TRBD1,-,TGTGCCAGCAGTTACTCGAGGGGGCCTGGGGAGCAGTACTTC,CASSYSRGPGEQYF
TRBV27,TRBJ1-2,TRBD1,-,TGTGCCAGCAGTTATAAGACAGGGGACTATGGCTACACCTTC,CASSYKTGDYGYTF
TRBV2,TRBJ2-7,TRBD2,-,TGTGCCAGCAGTGCAGGGGCGGGGGGCCCTTACGAGCAGTACTTC,CASSAGAGGPYEQYF
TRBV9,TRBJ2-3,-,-,TGTGCCAGCAGCGTAGGCTATAGCACAGATACGCAGTATTTT,CASSVGYSTDTQYF
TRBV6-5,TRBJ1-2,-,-,TGTGCCAGCGCGCCCACGGTCGGCTATGGCTACACCTTC,CASAPTVGYGYTF
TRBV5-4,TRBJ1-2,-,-,TGTGCCAGCAGCTTACCCCAAGGAGGGGGGAGGGATGGCTACACCTTC,CASSLPQGGGRDGYTF
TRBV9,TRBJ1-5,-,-,TGTGCCAGCAGCGTGGGGGGGGAAAATCAGCCCCAGCATTTT,CASSVGGENQPQHF
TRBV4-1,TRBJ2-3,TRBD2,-,TGCGCCAGCAGCCGAAGGCCTAGCGGGGTGGGCACAGATACGCAGTATTTT,CASSRRPSGVGTDTQYF
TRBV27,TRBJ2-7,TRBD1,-,TGTGCCAGCAGTATCCGGGACAGCTCCTACGAGCAGTACTTC,CASSIRDSSYEQYF
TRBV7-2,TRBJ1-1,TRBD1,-,TGTGCCAGCAGCGAAATCCGGACAGGGCTAAAGAACACTGAAGCTTTCTTT,CASSEIRTGLKNTEAFF
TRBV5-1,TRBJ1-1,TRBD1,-,TGCGCCAGCAGCTTAACATACAGGGGGCGTCCTGAAGCTTTCTTT,CASSLTYRGRPEAFF
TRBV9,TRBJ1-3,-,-,TGTGCCAGCAGCGAGGAAGGCAGGGGAGCTGACACCATATATTTT,CASSEEGRGADTIYF
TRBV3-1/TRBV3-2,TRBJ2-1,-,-,TGTGCCAGCAGCCAACCTCCACCGGGACTTCACAATGAGCAGTTCTTC,CASSQPPPGLHNEQFF
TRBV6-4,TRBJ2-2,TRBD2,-,TGTGCCAGCAGTGACTCTGGCGGGGGGTCGAACACCGGGGAGCTGTTTTTT,CASSDSGGGSNTGELFF
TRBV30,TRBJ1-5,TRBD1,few,TGTGCCTGGAGTGGCGGGACAGGGAGTCAGCCCCAGCATTTT,CAWSGGTGSQPQHF
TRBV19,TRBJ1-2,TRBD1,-,TGTGCCAGTAGTAGGGACAGAGACTATGGCTACACCTTC,CASSRDRDYGYTF
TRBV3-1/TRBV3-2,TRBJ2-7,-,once,TGTGCCAGCAGCCAAGTGATTACTCGGCAGTACTTC,CASSQVITRQYF
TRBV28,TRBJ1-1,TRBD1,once,TGTGCCAGCAGCTTACGACAGGGGAAGGCTGAAGCTTTCTTT,CASSLRQGKAEAFF
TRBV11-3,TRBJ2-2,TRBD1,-,TGTGCCAGCAGCCCACTCGGACAGGGAATTACCGGGGAGCTGTTTTTT,CASSPLGQGITGELFF
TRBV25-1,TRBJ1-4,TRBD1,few,TGTGCCAGCAGTAGAGGACAGGGCTTTAATGAAAAACTGTTTTTT,CASSRGQGFNEKLFF
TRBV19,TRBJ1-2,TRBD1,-,TGTGCCAGTAGCCCCCTTGGGTCCGGCACTCCGGACAGGGGGCGAGGCTACACCTTC,CASSPLGSGTPDRGRGYTF
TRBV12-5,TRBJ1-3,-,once,TGTGCTAGTGGTTTGGTGGACCGGGAGATATATTTT,CASGLVDREIYF
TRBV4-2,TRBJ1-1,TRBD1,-,TGTGCCAGCAGCCAACCAGGACAGGCGAACACTGAAGCTTTCTTT,CASSQPGQANTEAFF
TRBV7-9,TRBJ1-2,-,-,TGTGCCAGCAGCTTAGGATCAGGCGGCTACACCTTC,CASSLGSGGYTF
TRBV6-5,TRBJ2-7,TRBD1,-,TGTGCCAGCAGTTACTCCGGACAGGGAGCCTACGAGCAGTACTTC,CASSYSGQGAYEQYF
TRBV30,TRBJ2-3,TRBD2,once,TGTGCCTGGAGCTTGGGTCTAGCGGGTACAGATACGCAGTATTTT,CAWSLGLAGTDTQYF
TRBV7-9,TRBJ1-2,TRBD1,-,TGTGCCAGCAGCCTTGGGACAGGAGCCCACTATGGCTACACCTTC,CASSLGTGAHYGYTF
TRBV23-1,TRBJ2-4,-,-,TGCGCCAGCAGTCCCCCCGGGACAAGAGCCAAAAACATTCAGTACTTC,CASSPPGTRAKNIQYF
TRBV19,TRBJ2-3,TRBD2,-,TGTGCCAGTATGGGAAGCGGGGGCCACACAGATACGCAGTATTTT,CASMGSGGHTDTQYF
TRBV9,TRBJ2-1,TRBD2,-,TGTGCCAGCAGCGTCGGGACTAGCGGGACCAATGAGCAGTTCTTC,CASSVGTSGTNEQFF
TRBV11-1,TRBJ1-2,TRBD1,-,TGTGCCAGCAGCTTGACTACAGGGGATGGCTACACCTTC,CASSLTTGDGYTF
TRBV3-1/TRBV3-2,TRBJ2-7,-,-,TGTGCCAGCAGCCAACGGGGGTCCCTTTTAGAGCAGTACTTC,CASSQRGSLLEQYF
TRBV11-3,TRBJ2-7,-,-,TGTGCCTGCAAGGACGGGACCTACGAGCAGTACTTC,CACKDGTYEQYF
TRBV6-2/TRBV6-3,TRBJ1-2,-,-,TGTGCCAGCAGTTACGGACAGCGTTGGGGTGGCTACACCTTC,CASSYGQRWGGYTF
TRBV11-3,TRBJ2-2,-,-,TGTGCCAGCAGCCACAGAGTCGCGAACACCGGGGAGCTGTTTTTT,CASSHRVANTGELFF
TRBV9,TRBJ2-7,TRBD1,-,TGTGCCAGCAGCGTAACCCCAACAGGGGACGAGCAGTACTTC,CASSVTPTGDEQYF
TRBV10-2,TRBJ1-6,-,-,TGCGCCAGCAGTGAAAATGGGGACTCGGGTTCACCCCTCCACTTT,CASSENGDSGSPLHF
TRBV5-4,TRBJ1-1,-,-,TGTGCCAGCAGCTCCCCAGGGTGGGGGGGGAACACTGAAGCTTTCTTT,CASSSPGWGGNTEAFF
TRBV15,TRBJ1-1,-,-,TGTGCCACCAGCAGGTTCGGACTCATGAACACTGAAGCTTTCTTT,CATSRFGLMNTEAFF
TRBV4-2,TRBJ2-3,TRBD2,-,TGTGCCAGCAGCCAAGTTGGGCGGGGGGCAGATACGCAGTATTTT,CASSQVGRGADTQYF
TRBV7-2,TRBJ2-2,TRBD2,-,TGTGCCAGCAGCTCTCCTAGCGGGGGTCTCGCGAACACCGGGGAGCTGTTTTTT,CASSSPSGGLANTGELFF
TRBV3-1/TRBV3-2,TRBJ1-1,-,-,TGTGCCAGCAGCCAAGTAGAGGGTGTCACTGAAGCTTTCTTT,CASSQVEGVTEAFF
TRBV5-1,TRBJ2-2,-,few,TGCGCCAGCAGCTTGGACAGATACACCGGGGAGCTGTTTTTT,CASSLDRYTGELFF
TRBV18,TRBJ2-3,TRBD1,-,TGTGCCAGCTCATCTACCCAGGGGGCTGGTACGCAGTATTTT,CASSSTQGAGTQYF
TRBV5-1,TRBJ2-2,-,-,TGCGCCAGCAGCATTAGCAGGGGGAACACCGGGGAGCTGTTTTTT,CASSISRGNTGELFF
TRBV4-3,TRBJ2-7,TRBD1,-,TGCGCCAGCAGCCAAGATTGGGACAGGGGCTCCTACGAGCAGTACTTC,CASSQDWDRGSYEQYF
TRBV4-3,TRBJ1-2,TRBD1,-,TGCGCCAGCAGCCAAGATTCGGCACAGGGGGTCGGCTATGGCTACACCTTC,CASSQDSAQGVGYGYTF
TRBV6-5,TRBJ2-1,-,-,TGTGCCAGCAGGGGGGGACAGTCGGGGTACAATGAGCAGTTCTTC,CASRGGQSGYNEQFF
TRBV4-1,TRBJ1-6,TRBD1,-,TGCGCCAGCAGCCAGGGAGCCTCCTTCGGGACAGTCTATTCACCCCTCCACTTT,CASSQGASFGTVYSPLHF
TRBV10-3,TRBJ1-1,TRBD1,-,TGTGCCATCACAGACAGGGGGCGTAGCACTGAAGCTTTCTTT,CAITDRGRSTEAFF
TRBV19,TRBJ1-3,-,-,TGTGCCAGTAGAGGGGTCGATGGCGGAAACACCATATATTTT,CASRGVDGGNTIYF
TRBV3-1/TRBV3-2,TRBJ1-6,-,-,TGTGCCAGCAGCCCTAGTAGGGGGACTTCACCCCTCCACTTT,CASSPSRGTSPLHF
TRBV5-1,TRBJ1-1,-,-,TGCGCCAGCAGCTCCTATACAGACAGAATTGAAGCTTTCTTT,CASSSYTDRIEAFF